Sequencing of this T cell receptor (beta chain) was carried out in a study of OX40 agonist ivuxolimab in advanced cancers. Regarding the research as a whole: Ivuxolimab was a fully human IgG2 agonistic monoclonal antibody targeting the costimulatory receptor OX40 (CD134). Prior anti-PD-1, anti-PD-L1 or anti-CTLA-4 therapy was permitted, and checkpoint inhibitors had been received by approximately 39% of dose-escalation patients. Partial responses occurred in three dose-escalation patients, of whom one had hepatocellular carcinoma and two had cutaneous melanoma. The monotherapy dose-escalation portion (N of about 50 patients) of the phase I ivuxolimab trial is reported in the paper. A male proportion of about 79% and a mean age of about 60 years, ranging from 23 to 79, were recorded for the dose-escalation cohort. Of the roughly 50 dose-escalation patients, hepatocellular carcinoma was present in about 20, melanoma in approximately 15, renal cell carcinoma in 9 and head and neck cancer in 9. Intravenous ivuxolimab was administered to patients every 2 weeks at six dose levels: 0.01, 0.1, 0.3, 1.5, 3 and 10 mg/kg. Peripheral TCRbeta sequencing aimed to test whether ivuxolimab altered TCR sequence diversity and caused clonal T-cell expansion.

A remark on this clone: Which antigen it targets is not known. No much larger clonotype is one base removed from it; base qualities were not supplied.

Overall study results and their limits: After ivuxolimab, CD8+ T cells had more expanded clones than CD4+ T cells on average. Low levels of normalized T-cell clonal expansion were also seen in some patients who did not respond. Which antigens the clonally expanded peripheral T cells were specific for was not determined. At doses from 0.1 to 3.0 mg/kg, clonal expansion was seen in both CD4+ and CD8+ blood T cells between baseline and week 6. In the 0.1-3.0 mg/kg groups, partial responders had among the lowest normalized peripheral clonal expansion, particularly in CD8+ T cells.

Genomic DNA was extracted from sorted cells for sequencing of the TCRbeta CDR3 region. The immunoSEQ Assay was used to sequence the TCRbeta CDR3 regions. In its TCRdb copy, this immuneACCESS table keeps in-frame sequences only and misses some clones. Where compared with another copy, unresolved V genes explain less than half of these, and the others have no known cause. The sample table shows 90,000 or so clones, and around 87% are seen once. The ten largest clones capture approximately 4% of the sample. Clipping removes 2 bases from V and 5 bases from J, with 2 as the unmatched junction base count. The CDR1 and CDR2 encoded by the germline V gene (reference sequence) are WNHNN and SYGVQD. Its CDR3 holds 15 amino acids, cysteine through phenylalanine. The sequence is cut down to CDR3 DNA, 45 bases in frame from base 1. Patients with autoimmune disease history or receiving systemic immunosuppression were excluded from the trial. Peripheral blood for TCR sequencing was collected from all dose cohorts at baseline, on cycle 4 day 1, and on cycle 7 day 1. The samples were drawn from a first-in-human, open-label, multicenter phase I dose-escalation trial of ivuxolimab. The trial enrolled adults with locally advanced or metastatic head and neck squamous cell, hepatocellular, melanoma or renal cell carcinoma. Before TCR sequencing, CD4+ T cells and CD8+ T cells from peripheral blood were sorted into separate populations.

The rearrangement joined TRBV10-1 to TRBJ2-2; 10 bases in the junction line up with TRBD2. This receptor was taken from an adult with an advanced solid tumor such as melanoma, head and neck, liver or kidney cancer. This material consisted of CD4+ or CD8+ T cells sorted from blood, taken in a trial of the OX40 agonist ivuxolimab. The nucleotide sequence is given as TGCGCCAGCAGTGAGACTAGCGGGAAAACCGGGGAGCTGTTTTTT. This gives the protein CASSETSGKTGELFF.